This T cell receptor beta chain was identified during a study of T cell repertoires in cytomegalovirus infection. As for the study in general: Matching HLA type and CMV infection were both indicated by public TCR beta signatures.

In TCRdb, the reads were re-called with MiXCR into one record per CDR3 protein. Of roughly 800,000 distinct CDR3 sequences listed, 25% to 30% were seen once; the top ten hold around 14%. The CDR3 contains 14 residues. CDR1 is SGHAT, CDR2 FQNNGV, per germline. V lost 3 bases to trimming and J lost 6 bases, with 12 bases between them. This clonotype occurred a few times. Its specificity is not known. This material consisted of cultured CD8+ T cells from PBMCs, taken from culture after CMV antigen stimulation. This TCR derives from a human donor in good health (CMV status not recorded). Some clones in this sample may be carry-over from other donors' samples. This chain connects TRBV11-2 to TRBJ2-1; D not certain. CDR3 nucleotides: TGTGCCAGCAGCTTGTCTGGAAACCCCAATGAGCAGTTCTTC. Protein product: CASSLSGNPNEQFF. Looking up the rest from reference TRBV11-2 and TRBJ2-1 gives the full variable domain: EAGVAQSPRYKIIEKRQSVAFWCNPISGHATLYWYQQILGQGPKLLIQFQNNGVVDDSQLPKDRFSAERLKGVDSTLKIQPAKLEDSAVYLCASSLSGNPNEQFFGPGTRLTVL.